This T cell receptor beta chain is from a study of control samples from healthy donors and cancer patients. CDR3 length: 14 residues. Germline values: CDR1 SGDLS, CDR2 YYNGEE. Deletions cut 0 bases from V and 0 bases from J, with 4 bases between. Clones were read by immunoSEQ multiplex PCR, and TCRdb kept only the in-frame ones, dropping some. In the table there are around 89,000 clones, 82% of which are singletons. The sample consisted of blood. This sequence originates from a woman aged 60-75 years in good health. V is TRBV9 and J is TRBJ1-3; D uncertain. The CDR3 coding sequence is TGTGCCAGCAGCGTAGCTAGCTCTGGAAACACCATATATTTT. It codes for CASSVASSGNTIYF.